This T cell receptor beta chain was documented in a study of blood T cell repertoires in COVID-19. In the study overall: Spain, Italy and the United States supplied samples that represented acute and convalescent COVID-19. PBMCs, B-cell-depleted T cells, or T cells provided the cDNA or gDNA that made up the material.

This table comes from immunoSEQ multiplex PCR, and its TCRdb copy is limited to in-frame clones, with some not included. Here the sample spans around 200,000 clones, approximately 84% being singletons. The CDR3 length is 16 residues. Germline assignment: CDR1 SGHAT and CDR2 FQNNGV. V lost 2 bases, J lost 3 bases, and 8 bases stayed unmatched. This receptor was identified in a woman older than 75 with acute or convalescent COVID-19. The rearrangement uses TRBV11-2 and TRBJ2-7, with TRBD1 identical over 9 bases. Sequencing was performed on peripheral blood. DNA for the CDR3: TGTGCCAGCAGCTTAACCTCCGGGACAGGGAACTACGAGCAGTACTTC. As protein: CASSLTSGTGNYEQYF.